The clone carrying this T cell receptor beta chain was detected only a few times. Clones were sequenced by immunoSEQ multiplex PCR, and TCRdb holds only the in-frame ones, with some missing. The sample includes approximately 320,000 clones, around 92% of them seen just once. The CDR3 has 19 amino acids. The data derive from a study of blood T cell repertoires in COVID-19. The origin of this receptor is a woman aged 25 to 45 with COVID-19, enrolled during active disease. The V and J genes are TRBV21-1 and TRBJ1-6; the table's D call TRBD1 went unverified against the DNA. TRBV21-1 is tagged as a pseudogene. Source material: peripheral blood. The CDR3 coding sequence is TGTGCCAGCAGCGCCCCCGGGACAGGCTCTCGCTCCTATAATTCACCCCTCCACTTT. Protein: CASSAPGTGSRSYNSPLHF.